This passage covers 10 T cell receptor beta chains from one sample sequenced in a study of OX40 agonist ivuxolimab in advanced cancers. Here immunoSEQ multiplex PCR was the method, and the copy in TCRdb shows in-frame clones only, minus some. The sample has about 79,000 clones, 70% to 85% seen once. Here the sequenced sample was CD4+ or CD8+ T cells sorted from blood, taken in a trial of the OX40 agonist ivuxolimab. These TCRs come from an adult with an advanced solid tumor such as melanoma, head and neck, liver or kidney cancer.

The CDR3 coding sequence is TGCGCCAGCAGCTTGTCCGTGCAGGACTTCTCTGGAAACACCATATATTTT. It specifies CASSLSVQDFSGNTIYF. The chain combines TRBV5-1 with TRBJ1-3; the D is unclear. Germline CDR1 reads SGHRS; CDR2 reads YFSETQ. V was trimmed by 1 base and J by 0 bases, leaving 14 bases between them. The CDR3 has 17 amino acids.

DNA for the CDR3: TGTGCCAGTAGTATAGCCGGCAGGGTCGAGTACGAGCAGTACTTC. Amino acids: CASSIAGRVEYEQYF. The chain recombines TRBV19 with TRBJ2-7, with a weak D call TRBD1 (5 bases). Trimming removed 1 base from V and 4 bases from J, with 14 bases in between. The CDR3 contains 15 residues. Germline V gives CDR1 LNHDA, CDR2 SQIVND (reference sequence).

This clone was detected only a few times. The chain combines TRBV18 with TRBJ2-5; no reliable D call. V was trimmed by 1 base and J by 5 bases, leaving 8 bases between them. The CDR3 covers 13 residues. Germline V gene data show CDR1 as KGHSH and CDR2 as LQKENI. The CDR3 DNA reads TGTGCCAGCTCACCACTTGGTCGGGAGACCCAGTACTTC. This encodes CASSPLGRETQYF.

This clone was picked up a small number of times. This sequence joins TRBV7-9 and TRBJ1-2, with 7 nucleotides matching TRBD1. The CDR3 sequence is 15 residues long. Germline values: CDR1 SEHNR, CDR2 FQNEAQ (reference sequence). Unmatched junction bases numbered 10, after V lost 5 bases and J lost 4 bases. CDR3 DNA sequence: TGTGCCAGCAGCCCCCCGACAGGGTCGGGCTATGGCTACACCTTC. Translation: CASSPPTGSGYGYTF.

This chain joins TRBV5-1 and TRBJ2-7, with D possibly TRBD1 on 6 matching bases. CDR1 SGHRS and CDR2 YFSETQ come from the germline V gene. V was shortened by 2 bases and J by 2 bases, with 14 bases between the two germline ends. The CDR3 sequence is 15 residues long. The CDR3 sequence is CASSLQGSLTYEQYF. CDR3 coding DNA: TGCGCCAGCAGCTTACAGGGTTCCCTGACCTACGAGCAGTACTTC.

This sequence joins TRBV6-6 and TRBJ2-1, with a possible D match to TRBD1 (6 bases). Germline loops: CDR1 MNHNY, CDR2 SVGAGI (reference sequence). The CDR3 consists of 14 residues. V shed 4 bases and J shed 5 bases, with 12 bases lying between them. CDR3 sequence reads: CASSSTTGNNEQFF. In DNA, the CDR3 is TGTGCCAGCAGTTCCACGACAGGTAACAATGAGCAGTTCTTC.

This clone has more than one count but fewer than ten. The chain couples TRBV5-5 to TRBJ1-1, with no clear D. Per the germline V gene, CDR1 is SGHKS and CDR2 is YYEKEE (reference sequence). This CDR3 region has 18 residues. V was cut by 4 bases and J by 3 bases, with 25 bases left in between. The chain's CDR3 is CASSHSGPGELWDTEAFF. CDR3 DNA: TGTGCCAGCAGCCATTCAGGACCTGGCGAGCTGTGGGACACTGAAGCTTTCTTT.

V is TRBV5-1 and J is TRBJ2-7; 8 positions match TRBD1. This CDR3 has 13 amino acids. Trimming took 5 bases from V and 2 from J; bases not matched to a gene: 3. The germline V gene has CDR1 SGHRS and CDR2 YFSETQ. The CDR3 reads CASRRDRTYEQYF. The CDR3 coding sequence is TGCGCCAGCAGAAGGGACAGGACCTACGAGCAGTACTTC. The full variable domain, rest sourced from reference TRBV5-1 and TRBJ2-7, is KAGVTQTPRYLIKTRGQQVTLSCSPISGHRSVSWYQQTPGQGLQFLFEYFSETQRNKGNFPGRFSGRQFSNSRSEMNVSTLELGDSALYLCASRRDRTYEQYFGPGTRLTVT.

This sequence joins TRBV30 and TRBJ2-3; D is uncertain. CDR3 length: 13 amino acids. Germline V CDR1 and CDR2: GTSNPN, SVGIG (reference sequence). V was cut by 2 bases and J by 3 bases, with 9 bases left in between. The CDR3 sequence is CAWSPGPTDTQYF. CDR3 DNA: TGTGCCTGGAGTCCCGGACCTACAGATACGCAGTATTTT.

The CDR3 coding sequence is TGTGCCAGCAGCTTCTCACTTACTAGCCTCCAAGAGACCCAGTACTTC. Its protein product is CASSFSLTSLQETQYF. The chain uses TRBV7-8 and TRBJ2-5, with D possibly matching TRBD2 (6 bases). The CDR3 length is 16 residues. V was clipped by 3 bases and J by 1 base, with 15 bases between them. The germline CDR1 and CDR2 sequences are SGHVS and FQNEAQ. Full variable domain (outside the CDR3, taken from reference TRBV7-8 and TRBJ2-5): GAGVSQSPRYKVAKRGQDVALRCDPISGHVSLFWYQQALGQGPEFLTYFQNEAQLDKSGLPSDRFFAERPEGSVSTLKIQRTQQEDSAVYLCASSFSLTSLQETQYFGPGTRLLVL.